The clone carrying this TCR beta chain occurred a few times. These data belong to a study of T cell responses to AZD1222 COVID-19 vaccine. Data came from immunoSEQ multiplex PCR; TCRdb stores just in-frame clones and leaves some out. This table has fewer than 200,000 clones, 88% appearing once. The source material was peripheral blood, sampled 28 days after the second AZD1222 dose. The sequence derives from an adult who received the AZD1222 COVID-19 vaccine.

The CDR3 DNA reads as TGTGCCAGTAGTATAGGAGGACAGGGTTACTACGAGCAGTACTTC. Protein: CASSIGGQGYYEQYF. J is TRBJ2-7 and V is TRBV19; 8 bases agree with TRBD1. Looked up from germline, CDR1 is LNHDA and CDR2 is SQIVND (reference sequence). The J segment lost 3 bases and the V segment lost 1 base, leaving 5 bases of the junction unmatched. The CDR3 has 15 amino acids.